The TCR beta chain described here comes from a study of cytomegalovirus exposure and HLA in healthy donors. For the study at large: An analysis done earlier identified more than 100 million unique TCR beta sequences from about 179 million T cells.

PCR involved 60 Vbeta and 13 Jbeta primers. The repertoire was sequenced with immunoSEQ multiplex PCR; TCRdb's copy has only in-frame clones and lacks some. The top ten clones hold roughly 22% of a sample with tens of thousands of clones, 72% of them seen once. Sequencing used PBMCs. This receptor was obtained from a woman aged 45 to 65 in good health and CMV-seropositive.

CDR3 loop: CASSPRQGANYGYTF. The CDR3 DNA reads as TGTGCCAGCAGCCCACGACAGGGGGCGAACTATGGCTACACCTTC. The gene calls are TRBV7-2 and TRBJ1-2; 10 bases align to TRBD1. Germline V gene lookup returns CDR1 SGHTA and CDR2 FQGNSA. This CDR3 contains 15 residues. The ends lost 5 bases at V and 2 bases at J; junction bases unmatched: 5.